The 32 T cell receptor beta chains below all came from one sample that was sequenced in a study of T-cell memory formation after mild COVID-19. TCRdb independently ran MiXCR on the 5' RACE reads; one entry per CDR3 protein. The sample carries a few hundred thousand distinct CDR3 sequences, roughly 10% recorded once. The sample comprised PBMCs or a T cell subset sorted from them (not recorded which). These receptors all come from a man aged 18 to 30 who had mild COVID-19 (a few samples of this study predate the infection). Cell type and time point are not known.

This clonotype was observed at least ten times. The rearrangement links TRBV4-3 to TRBJ2-7; D might be TRBD1 or TRBD2, each matching 6 bases. There are 14 residues in the CDR3. CDR1 and CDR2 (germline): LGHNA, YSLEER. V dropped 4 bases and J dropped 4 bases, with 14 bases sitting between them. In nucleotides, the CDR3 is TGCGCCAGCAGCCGGGGGGAGACAGGTTACGAGCAGTACTTC. Its translation is CASSRGETGYEQYF.

This chain uses TRBV5-1 with TRBJ1-1; no clear D gene. V gave up 0 bases and J gave up 4 bases, with 13 bases separating them. The CDR3 runs 15 residues. Germline V gene lookup returns CDR1 SGHRS and CDR2 YFSETQ. The CDR3 DNA reads as TGCGCCAGCAGCTTGGCCCTCGGGCGAGCCACTGAAGCTTTCTTT. This codes for CASSLALGRATEAFF. Full variable domain (missing parts from reference TRBV5-1 and TRBJ1-1): KAGVTQTPRYLIKTRGQQVTLSCSPISGHRSVSWYQQTPGQGLQFLFEYFSETQRNKGNFPGRFSGRQFSNSRSEMNVSTLELGDSALYLCASSLALGRATEAFFGQGTRLTVV.

This clonotype came up many times. The V call is TRBV7-9, the J call TRBJ2-7; D gene ambiguous. The germline CDR1 and CDR2 sequences are SEHNR and FQNEAQ (reference sequence). V was cut by 1 base and J by 7 bases, with 11 bases left in between. This CDR3 is built from 13 residues. This CDR3 reads CASSLVPRLEQYF. The DNA of the CDR3 is TGTGCCAGCAGCTTAGTGCCGAGGCTGGAGCAGTACTTC.

The gene calls are TRBV5-4 and TRBJ2-3, with 7 positions matching TRBD2. From germline, CDR1 is SGHNT and CDR2 YYREEE (reference sequence). The CDR3 spans 15 residues. After removal of 5 bases from V and 4 bases from J, the junction contained 10 bases not matched to a gene. CDR3 sequence: CASREAAGVPDTQYF. CDR3 nucleotides: TGTGCCAGCAGAGAAGCGGCGGGGGTCCCAGATACGCAGTATTTT.

There are a few counts of this clonotype. The chain has TRBV20-1 and TRBJ2-3, with a tentative D call TRBD1 (5 bases). The length of the CDR3 is 13 residues. Germline values: CDR1 DFQATT, CDR2 SNEGSKA (reference sequence). V lost 5 bases and J 2 bases, leaving 11 bases between the germline ends. This CDR3 is CSARRGNTDTQYF. The CDR3 DNA reads as TGCAGTGCTCGAAGGGGTAACACAGATACGCAGTATTTT.

This sequence joins TRBV27 and TRBJ2-5; D gene ambiguous. Germline CDR1 reads MNHEY; CDR2 reads SMNVEV (reference sequence). V was shortened by 1 base and J by 3 bases, with 6 bases between the two germline ends. The CDR3 runs to 13 residues. CDR3 sequence (DNA): TGTGCCAGCAGTTTATACACGGAAGAGACCCAGTACTTC. Protein product: CASSLYTEETQYF.

In its sample, this clonotype was seen a few times. The rearrangement joins TRBV6-5 to TRBJ2-2; no clear D gene. The CDR3 is 15 residues long. The germline V gene has CDR1 MNHEY and CDR2 SVGAGI. V lost 2 bases and J 5 bases, leaving 12 bases between the germline ends. The CDR3 sequence is CASSYDGPRTGELFF. The CDR3 DNA reads as TGTGCCAGCAGTTACGATGGCCCACGGACCGGGGAGCTGTTTTTT.

This clonotype was observed many times. The chain joins TRBV6-2 or TRBV6-3 to TRBJ2-2; no firm D call. Trimming removed 8 bases at V and 7 bases at J, with 11 bases between. Germline loops: CDR1 MNHEY, CDR2 SVGEGT. The CDR3 has 12 residues. The DNA for the CDR3 is TGTGCCAGCGGCAATAATTACGGGGAGCTGTTTTTT. This encodes CASGNNYGELFF.

The chain employs TRBV6-2 or TRBV6-3 and TRBJ1-5; perhaps TRBD1 as D (5 bases). Germline loops: CDR1 MNHEY, CDR2 SVGEGT. The germline V and J ends were trimmed by 4 bases and 9 bases, with 13 bases remaining between them. This CDR3 region has 13 residues. CDR3 protein: CASSSAAGRPQHF. CDR3 nucleotide sequence: TGTGCCAGCAGTTCCGCGGCGGGGCGGCCCCAGCATTTT.

The V gene is TRBV3-1, the J gene TRBJ1-1; a weak D match, TRBD1 (5 bases). Between the trimmed V and J ends, which lost 5 bases and 1 base, there was a span of 11 bases. This CDR3 comprises 14 residues. CDR1 and CDR2 (germline): LGHDT, YNNKEL (reference sequence). CDR3 sequence (DNA): TGTGCCAGCAGCGACTCGCAGGGGAACACTGAAGCTTTCTTT. This sequence encodes CASSDSQGNTEAFF.

This clonotype was detected ten times or more. This chain uses TRBV30 with TRBJ1-1, with a weak D call TRBD1 (6 bases). The CDR3 has 12 amino acids. V dropped 0 bases and J dropped 10 bases, with 12 bases sitting between them. From germline, CDR1 is GTSNPN and CDR2 SVGIG (reference sequence). The CDR3 here is CAWSVPGGRAFF. The CDR3 nucleotides read TGTGCCTGGAGTGTGCCGGGGGGCCGAGCTTTCTTT.

This clonotype was observed a handful of times. V usage is TRBV7-2 and J usage is TRBJ2-7; D remains unclear. This CDR3 comprises 15 residues. V was shortened by 1 base and J by 0 bases, with 10 bases between the two germline ends. Germline CDR1 reads SGHTA; CDR2 reads FQGNSA. The DNA for the CDR3 is TGTGCCAGCAGCTTAGGACCGCTAAGCTCCTACGAGCAGTACTTC. Protein sequence: CASSLGPLSSYEQYF.

This clonotype turned up a few times. The chain links TRBV3-1 to TRBJ2-7; TRBD1 matches at 10 bases. CDR1 LGHDT and CDR2 YNNKEL come from the germline V gene (reference sequence). This CDR3 has 16 residues. Trimming removed 4 bases from V and 7 bases from J; junction bases left unmatched: 13. CDR3 DNA sequence: TGTGCCAGCAGCCCAGGAGGGACAGGGGCCGCCTGGGAGCAGTACTTC. Translating gives CASSPGGTGAAWEQYF.

This chain joins TRBV12-3 or TRBV12-4 and TRBJ1-2; 8 bases agree with TRBD1. V was clipped by 3 bases and J by 3 bases; unmatched bases: 15. The CDR3 is made up of 18 amino acids. The CDR3 DNA is TGTGCCAGCAGTTTGGTGTCCAGGGGGCTATACCACGACTATGGCTACACCTTC. It specifies CASSLVSRGLYHDYGYTF.

The chain joins TRBV6-2 or TRBV6-3 to TRBJ2-2, with D perhaps assigned TRBD1 or TRBD2 (5 bases each). The CDR3 sequence is 13 residues long. Between the trimmed V and J ends, which lost 6 bases and 5 bases, there was a span of 10 bases. Germline-derived CDR1 and CDR2 are MNHEY and SVGEGT. CDR3 nucleotides: TGTGCCAGCAGGGGGGTGTGGACCGGGGAGCTGTTTTTT. Protein: CASRGVWTGELFF.

The chain is built from TRBV7-6 and TRBJ2-7; 9 positions match TRBD1. The ends lost 4 bases at V and 7 bases at J; junction bases unmatched: 8. From germline, CDR1 is SGHVS and CDR2 FNYEAQ. The length of the CDR3 is 14 residues. CDR3 sequence: CASSSGQGKGEQYF. CDR3 DNA sequence: TGTGCCAGCAGCTCCGGACAGGGGAAGGGGGAGCAGTACTTC. Filled out from reference TRBV7-6 and TRBJ2-7, the complete variable domain reads GAGVSQSPRYKVTKRGQDVALRCDPISGHVSLYWYRQALGQGPEFLTYFNYEAQQDKSGLPNDRFSAERPEGSISTLTIQRTEQRDSAMYRCASSSGQGKGEQYFGPGTRLTVT.

The V call is TRBV5-1, the J call TRBJ2-1; D gene ambiguous. Trimming left V 6 bases short and J 7 bases short, with 8 bases between. The CDR3 loop spans 11 amino acids. CDR1 SGHRS and CDR2 YFSETQ come from the germline V gene. This CDR3 reads CASTNGNEQFF. The DNA of the CDR3 is TGCGCCAGCACCAATGGGAATGAGCAGTTCTTC.

The rearrangement uses TRBV19 and TRBJ2-3; TRBD1 is a possible D gene (5 bases). This CDR3 is built from 15 residues. V was cut by 7 bases and J by 2 bases, with 16 bases left in between. Germline CDR1 LNHDA, CDR2 SQIVND (reference sequence). CDR3 in DNA: TGTGCCAGTAAGGGGCTCGTGGTAGCCACAGATACGCAGTATTTT. Residues: CASKGLVVATDTQYF.

The V call is TRBV7-9, the J call TRBJ1-1; D is undetermined. Trimming cost V 2 bases and J 6 bases, with 7 bases left between them. This CDR3 spans 12 amino acids. Germline lookup yields CDR1 SEHNR and CDR2 FQNEAQ (reference sequence). The CDR3: CASSLLVAEAFF. DNA of the CDR3: TGTGCCAGCAGCTTATTAGTCGCTGAAGCTTTCTTT.

In its sample, this clonotype was seen many times. This rearrangement joins TRBV7-2 to TRBJ1-1, with D perhaps TRBD1 (5 bases). Trimming cost V 5 bases and J 7 bases, with 17 bases left between them. Germline V gene lookup returns CDR1 SGHTA and CDR2 FQGNSA. The CDR3 is 14 amino acids. The DNA of the CDR3 is TGTGCCAGCAGCCCCCACGGGGGGTATGGTGAAGCTTTCTTT. Translation: CASSPHGGYGEAFF.

The chain has TRBV23-1 and TRBJ2-5; TRBD1 is a possible D gene (5 bases). TRBV23-1 belongs to the ORF category, with a function that is uncertain. Trimming removed 2 bases from V and 1 base from J, with 8 bases in between. This CDR3 spans 14 amino acids. This CDR3 is CASSQRTPQETQYF. The CDR3 DNA sequence: TGCGCCAGCAGTCAACGGACACCCCAAGAGACCCAGTACTTC.

This clonotype was found many times. This rearrangement joins TRBV5-8 to TRBJ1-3, with 7 bases that match TRBD1. The V and J ends lost 5 bases and 4 bases, in that order; junction bases with no gene match: 6. The CDR3 covers 14 residues. CDR1 is SGHTS, CDR2 YDEGEE, per germline. The CDR3 DNA reads as TGTGCCAGCAGGAAAGACAGGGCCGGAAACACCATATATTTT. Translation gives CASRKDRAGNTIYF.

The rearrangement links TRBV12-3 or TRBV12-4 to TRBJ2-2; tentative D call: TRBD1 (6 bases). This CDR3 comprises 14 residues. Trimming left V 6 bases short and J 1 base short, with 9 bases between. The CDR3 loop reads CASRSQGNTGELFF. CDR3 in DNA: TGTGCCAGCAGATCACAGGGGAACACCGGGGAGCTGTTTTTT.

The sample holds many counts of this clonotype. The CDR3 DNA follows: TGTGCCAGCAGTTCCCAGGGCCCGGGGATCTACGAGCAGTACTTC. Translation: CASSSQGPGIYEQYF. The gene calls are TRBV27 and TRBJ2-7; the D call may be TRBD1 or TRBD2 (5 bases each). Germline-derived CDR1 and CDR2 are MNHEY and SMNVEV (reference sequence). The V gene lost 4 bases and the J gene lost 3 bases, with 16 bases spanning the gap. This CDR3 spans 15 amino acids.

The rearrangement links TRBV10-3 to TRBJ1-1, with D unclear. Germline V gene data show CDR1 as ENHRY and CDR2 as SYGVKD. V was pared by 7 bases and J by 3 bases, with 12 bases between. The CDR3 runs 13 residues. The CDR3 coding sequence is TGTGCCATCACCCCGGGTCTGTACACTGAAGCTTTCTTT. It is translated as CAITPGLYTEAFF.

This clonotype has only a few counts. This rearrangement joins TRBV3-1 to TRBJ2-5; 9 nucleotides agree with TRBD1. Germline CDR1 LGHDT, CDR2 YNNKEL (reference sequence). There are 16 residues in the CDR3. Trimming removed 0 bases from V and 2 bases from J; junction bases left unmatched: 4. The CDR3 reads CASSQELGTGQETQYF. For the CDR3, the DNA is TGTGCCAGCAGCCAAGAGTTGGGGACAGGGCAAGAGACCCAGTACTTC.

V and J are TRBV6-5 and TRBJ1-2; D unclear. Germline-derived CDR1 and CDR2 are MNHEY and SVGAGI. Between the trimmed V and J ends, which lost 1 base and 4 bases, there was a span of 10 bases. This CDR3 is built from 14 residues. As DNA, the CDR3 is TGTGCCAGCAGTTACTTTCGGGGAAGCTATGGCTACACCTTC. Translating it yields CASSYFRGSYGYTF.

This clonotype occurred a few times. This chain joins TRBV4-2 and TRBJ1-1, with 10 bases that match TRBD1. The CDR3 runs to 15 residues. Trimming took 2 bases from V and 4 from J; bases not matched to a gene: 4. In germline, CDR1 is LGHNA, CDR2 YNFKEQ. The CDR3 is CASSQSGTGVTEAFF. The CDR3 nucleotides are TGTGCCAGCAGCCAATCCGGGACAGGGGTCACTGAAGCTTTCTTT.

This clonotype was observed many times. The J gene is TRBJ2-3, the V gene TRBV4-3; TRBD2 aligns across 9 bases. This CDR3 contains 18 residues. With 0 bases clipped from V and 2 bases from J, the junction kept 9 bases outside the gene matches. The germline V gene has CDR1 LGHNA and CDR2 YSLEER. This CDR3 is CASSQDHGLAGNTDTQYF. Written as DNA, the CDR3 is TGCGCCAGCAGCCAAGATCATGGGCTAGCGGGAAACACAGATACGCAGTATTTT.

There are a few counts of this clonotype. The chain has TRBV5-1 and TRBJ2-2; D perhaps matches TRBD2 (6 bases). The CDR3 extends over 13 amino acids. Trimming removed 3 bases from V and 6 bases from J, with 9 bases in between. Germline V gene sequence: CDR1 SGHRS, CDR2 YFSETQ. The CDR3 sequence: CASSWRGPGELFF. CDR3 sequence (DNA): TGCGCCAGCAGCTGGCGGGGTCCCGGGGAGCTGTTTTTT.

This clonotype was detected many times. The rearrangement joins TRBV24-1 to TRBJ2-3; possibly TRBD1 for D (6 bases). The ends were cut back, 5 bases at V and 0 bases at J, with 14 bases in the middle. CDR3 length: 16 residues. Per germline, CDR1 KGHDR and CDR2 SFDVKD. In nucleotides, the CDR3 is TGTGCCACCAGTGCGGGGTGGGGGCAAAGCACAGATACGCAGTATTTT. Its protein is CATSAGWGQSTDTQYF.

The chain employs TRBV20-1 and TRBJ2-3; 9 bases agree with TRBD2. The CDR3 extends over 14 amino acids. The germline gives CDR1 DFQATT, CDR2 SNEGSKA (reference sequence). Unmatched junction bases numbered 11, after V lost 6 bases and J lost 7 bases. The CDR3 DNA sequence: TGCAGTGCCCAGTGGGGCGGGGGGGGCAATACGCAGTATTTT. Protein product: CSAQWGGGGNTQYF.